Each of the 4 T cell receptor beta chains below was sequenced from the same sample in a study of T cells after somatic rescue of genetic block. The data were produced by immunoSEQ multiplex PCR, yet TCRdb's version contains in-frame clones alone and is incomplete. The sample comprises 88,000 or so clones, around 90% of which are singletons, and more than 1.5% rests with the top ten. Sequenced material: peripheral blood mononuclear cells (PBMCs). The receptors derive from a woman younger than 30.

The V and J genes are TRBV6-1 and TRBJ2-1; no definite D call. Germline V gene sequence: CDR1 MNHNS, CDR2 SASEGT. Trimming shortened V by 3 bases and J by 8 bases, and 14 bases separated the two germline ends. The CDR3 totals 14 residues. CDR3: CASSDGNEPHEQFF. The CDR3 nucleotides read TGTGCCAGCAGTGATGGGAATGAGCCCCATGAGCAGTTCTTC.

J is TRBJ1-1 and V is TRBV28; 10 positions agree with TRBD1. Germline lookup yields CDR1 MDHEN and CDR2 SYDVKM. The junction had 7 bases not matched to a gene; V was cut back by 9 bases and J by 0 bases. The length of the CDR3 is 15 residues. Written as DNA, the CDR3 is TGTGCCAGTAGGGACAGGGGCGTCATGAACACTGAAGCTTTCTTT. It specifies CASRDRGVMNTEAFF. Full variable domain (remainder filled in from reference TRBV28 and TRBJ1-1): DVKVTQSSRYLVKRTGEKVFLECVQDMDHENMFWYRQDPGLGLRLIYFSYDVKMKEKGDIPEGYSVSREKKERFSLILESASTNQTSMYLCASRDRGVMNTEAFFGQGTRLTVV.

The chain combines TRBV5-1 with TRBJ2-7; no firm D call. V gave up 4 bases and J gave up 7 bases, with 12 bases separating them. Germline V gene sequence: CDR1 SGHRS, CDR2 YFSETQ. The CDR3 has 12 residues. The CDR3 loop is CASSPRSYEQYF. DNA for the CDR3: TGCGCCAGCAGCCCACGCAGTTATGAGCAGTACTTC.

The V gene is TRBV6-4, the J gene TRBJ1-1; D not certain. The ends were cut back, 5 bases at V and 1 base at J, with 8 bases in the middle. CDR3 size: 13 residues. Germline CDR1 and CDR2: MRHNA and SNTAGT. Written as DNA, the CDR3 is TGTGCCAGCAGTCCCGCGGCGAACACTGAAGCTTTCTTT. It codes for CASSPAANTEAFF.